This section outlines one T cell receptor (beta chain) sequence together with its context. As yet, its antigen is unknown. At the DNA level, this CDR3 is encoded by other sequences in the same sample as well. The entry originates in a study of cytomegalovirus exposure and HLA in healthy donors. Study-wide findings and caveats: Excluded: some indistinguishable V segments such as TRBV6-2 and TRBV6-3. The study designated 164 TCR beta chains cytomegalovirus-associated. Testing in vitro showed a few CMV-associated chains specific for CMV antigens.

Germline CDR1 reads SGHVS; CDR2 reads FQNEAQ. Trimming took 10 bases from V and 4 from J; bases not matched to a gene: 14. The CDR3 contains 16 residues. In the PCR, 60 Vbeta and 13 Jbeta primers were used. Generated by immunoSEQ multiplex PCR, the TCRdb table keeps only in-frame clones and is missing some. The sample comprises about 130,000 clones, 78% of which are singletons, and approximately 1.5% rests with the top ten. The sequenced material came from PBMCs. The sequence came from a female donor in good health and CMV-seronegative. This rearrangement joins TRBV7-8 to TRBJ2-7; 12 nucleotides match TRBD2. In DNA form, the CDR3 reads TGTGCCACCAATAGGGGGCTAGCGGGAGGGGGATACGAGCAGTACTTC. Translation: CATNRGLAGGGYEQYF.